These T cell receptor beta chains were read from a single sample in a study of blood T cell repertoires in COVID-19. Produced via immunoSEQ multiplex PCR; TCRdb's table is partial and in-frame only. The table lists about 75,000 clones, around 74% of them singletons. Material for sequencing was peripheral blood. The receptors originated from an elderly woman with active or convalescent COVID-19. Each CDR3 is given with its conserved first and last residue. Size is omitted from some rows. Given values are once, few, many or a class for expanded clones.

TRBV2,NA,CASSDSTGGTTGELFF
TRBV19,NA,CASSIRDPGVYEQYF
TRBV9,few,CASSLGQGSTDTQYF
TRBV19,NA,CASSSPGTSSYEQYF
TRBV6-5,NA,CASRIQGANEQYF
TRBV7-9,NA,CASSFRGAMGETQYF
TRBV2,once,CASRQGVGRDYGYTF
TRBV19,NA,CASSTIRQGAYQPQHF
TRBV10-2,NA,CASSEWQGGRSYNSPLHF
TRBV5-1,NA,CASSLGTGPNSGANVLTF
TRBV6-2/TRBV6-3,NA,CASSYSTSGRETQYF
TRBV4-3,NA,CASSQSVTGVGEKLFF
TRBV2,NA,CASSAGRLPRPGGEQYF
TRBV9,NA,CASSVGWRGPQHF
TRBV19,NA,CASSTRTGTYNSPLHF
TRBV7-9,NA,CASSPGGGKSRGTQYF
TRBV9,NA,CASSELAGVGDTQYF
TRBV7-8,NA,CASSLVTGASTDTQYF
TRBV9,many,CASSGQFPSPGNTIYF
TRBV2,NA,CASNREETQYF
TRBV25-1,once,CASSAGLAGGYTF
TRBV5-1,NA,CASSLGAGTYEQYF
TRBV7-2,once,CASSLAVSNFYGYTF
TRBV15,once,CATSRERVNEKLFF
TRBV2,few,CASSEQGTGELFF
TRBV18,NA,CASSQLPKNTDTQYF
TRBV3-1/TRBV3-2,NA,CASSQPLRREGWDEQYF
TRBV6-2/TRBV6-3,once,CASSYLQGYGYTF
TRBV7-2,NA,CASSFPGGNQPQHF
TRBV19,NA,CASRGLAVQETQYF
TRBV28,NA,CASSLRGQGNSGNTIYF
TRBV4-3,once,CASSHLPGQGSGNNEQFF
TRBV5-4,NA,CASRGQEETQYF
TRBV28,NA,CASSSTGEGTDTQYF
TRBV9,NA,CASSGPGLTNEKLFF
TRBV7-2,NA,CASSYSGGVDTQYF
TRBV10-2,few,CASSESTYVGELFF
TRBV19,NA,CASSRGTGGQNQPQHF
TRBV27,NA,CASMGAGTGGFSDTQYF
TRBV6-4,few,CASTPEGLANTGELFF
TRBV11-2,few,CASSLRGVTDTQYF
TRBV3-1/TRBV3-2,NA,CASSRRLDTQYF
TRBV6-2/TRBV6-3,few,CASSYDPIRGQTEAFF
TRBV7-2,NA,CASSYSTQPQHF
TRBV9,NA,CASSVATGGGGYTF
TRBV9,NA,CASSGGGMGNEKLFF
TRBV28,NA,CASSLLLAGTDTQYF
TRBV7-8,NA,CASSKSTGPYEQYF
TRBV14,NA,CASSQGQGMEDTQYF
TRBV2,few,CASRTAAYEKLFF
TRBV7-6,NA,CASSSLAGGINEQFF
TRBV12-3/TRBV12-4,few,CASSQGGGELFF
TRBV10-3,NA,CAISESVNTEAFF